This T cell receptor beta chain came from a study of blood T cell repertoires in COVID-19. About the research overall: The study drew acute and convalescent COVID-19 samples from the United States, Italy and Spain. The cDNA or gDNA used as material had been derived from T cells, B-cell-depleted T cells, or PBMCs.

Authors' processing steps: The assay estimated nucleated cells by amplifying reference gene primers. Generated by immunoSEQ multiplex PCR, the TCRdb table keeps only in-frame clones and is missing some. From that table come the V and J calls and clone size; the DNA was used to work out D and trimming. Among under 85,000 clones listed, about 88% were seen once. V was shortened by 7 bases and J by 5 bases, with 12 bases between the two germline ends. CDR1 is MNHEY, CDR2 SVGAGI, per germline. The CDR3 is made up of 14 amino acids. The material sequenced was peripheral blood. The receptor's source is a man between 70 and 80 years old with active or convalescent COVID-19. The rearrangement joins TRBV6-5 to TRBJ1-6, with a tentative D call TRBD1 (5 bases). CDR3 nucleotide sequence: TGTGCCAGCATTGGGGCGCCCAATAATTCACCCCTCCACTTT. It translates to CASIGAPNNSPLHF.